The 15 T cell receptor beta chains below come from one sample, sequenced in a study of cytomegalovirus exposure and HLA in healthy donors. With 60 Vbeta and 13 Jbeta primers, the PCR was carried out. The protocol was immunoSEQ multiplex PCR, while the TCRdb copy is restricted to in-frame clones and leaves out a portion. The sample lists a few hundred thousand clones; 81% were seen once. The sequenced sample was PBMCs. These receptors all come from a woman aged 55-70 years in good health and CMV-seropositive.

V usage is TRBV7-2 and J usage is TRBJ2-1; 7 bases map to TRBD1. V was clipped by 5 bases and J by 6 bases; unmatched bases: 7. This CDR3 has 14 residues. Germline CDR1 SGHTA, CDR2 FQGNSA. The CDR3 DNA reads TGTGCCAGCAGCACCTCAGGGGGTGTCAATGAGCAGTTCTTC. As protein: CASSTSGGVNEQFF.

V and J are TRBV5-4 and TRBJ1-5; no definite D call. V lost 0 bases and J lost 3, with 16 bases in between. The CDR3 spans 17 residues. Germline V gives CDR1 SGHNT, CDR2 YYREEE (reference sequence). This CDR3 reads CASSLGGRGSVNQPQHF. The CDR3 nucleotides read TGTGCCAGCAGCTTGGGAGGTCGGGGTTCTGTCAATCAGCCCCAGCATTTT.

The chain joins TRBV27 to TRBJ2-7, with 10 nucleotides matching TRBD2. The V gene's germline CDR1 is MNHEY and CDR2 SMNVEV (reference sequence). V was pared by 4 bases and J by 2 bases, with 5 bases of the junction left unmatched. This CDR3 has 15 residues. The CDR3 reads CASSSTSGPTYEQYF. For the CDR3, the DNA is TGTGCCAGCAGTTCGACTAGCGGGCCTACCTACGAGCAGTACTTC.

The J gene is TRBJ1-4, the V gene TRBV19; no firm D call. V lost 5 bases and J 2 bases, leaving 9 bases between the germline ends. Germline V gene lookup returns CDR1 LNHDA and CDR2 SQIVND (reference sequence). The CDR3 is 14 amino acids. The CDR3 sequence: CASSVGATNEKLFF. DNA of the CDR3: TGTGCCAGTAGTGTCGGTGCTACTAATGAAAAACTGTTTTTT. Looking up the rest from reference TRBV19 and TRBJ1-4 gives the full variable domain: DGGITQSPKYLFRKEGQNVTLSCEQNLNHDAMYWYRQDPGQGLRLIYYSQIVNDFQKGDIAEGYSVSREKKESFPLTVTSAQKNPTAFYLCASSVGATNEKLFFGSGTQLSVL.

About this clone: The junction and the germline gene differ at one end; a read error may be behind it. The chain carries TRBV7-9 and TRBJ2-7, with D maybe TRBD2 (7 bases). The CDR3 runs to 15 residues. Germline CDR1 reads SEHNR; CDR2 reads FQNEAQ (reference sequence). For the CDR3, the DNA is TGTTCCAGCAGCTACCCTCGGGGGGCTCCCGCCGAGCAGTACTTC. Amino acids: CSSSYPRGAPAEQYF.

The chain recombines TRBV5-1 with TRBJ2-5; possibly TRBD2 for D (7 bases). The germline V gene has CDR1 SGHRS and CDR2 YFSETQ. The CDR3 totals 14 residues. Trimming pared 6 bases from V and 4 bases from J, leaving 16 bases between. CDR3 region: CASTLGGAGETQYF. CDR3 nucleotides: TGCGCCAGCACCCTGGGGGGGGCAGGAGAGACCCAGTACTTC.

The rearrangement links TRBV5-1 to TRBJ2-1; D not resolved. The CDR3 runs to 13 residues. The V end was cut by 1 base, the J end by 2 bases, with 4 bases between. Looked up from germline, CDR1 is SGHRS and CDR2 is YFSETQ. CDR3 sequence (DNA): TGCGCCAGCAGCTTGCTTCCCTACAATGAGCAGTTCTTC. Encoded protein: CASSLLPYNEQFF.

The V call is TRBV13, the J call TRBJ1-2; 7 nucleotides line up with TRBD1. The trim removed 3 bases at V and 4 bases at J, leaving 11 bases unmatched. From germline, CDR1 is PRHDT and CDR2 FYEKMQ (reference sequence). The CDR3 has 16 amino acids. CDR3 coding DNA: TGTGCCAGCAGCTTCGATACAGGGGAGAGGGGCTATGGCTACACCTTC. It codes for CASSFDTGERGYGYTF.

This chain connects TRBV29-1 to TRBJ2-7, with 11 positions matching TRBD1. CDR3 length equals 12 residues. With V trimmed by 4 bases and J by 7 bases, 3 bases remained unmatched. CDR1 SQVTM and CDR2 ANQGSEA come from the germline V gene. This chain's CDR3 is CSVGDRGSEQYF. The CDR3, as DNA: TGCAGCGTTGGGGACAGGGGGTCTGAGCAGTACTTC.

This clone was seen a few times. This sequence joins TRBV7-9 and TRBJ1-2, with D possibly matching TRBD1 (6 bases). This CDR3 has 14 amino acids. CDR1 is SEHNR, CDR2 FQNEAQ, per germline (reference sequence). With 4 bases removed from V and 2 bases from J, the gap between germline ends came to 11 bases. This chain's CDR3 is CASSSSTGNYGYTF. The CDR3 DNA sequence: TGTGCCAGCAGCTCGAGTACAGGGAACTATGGCTACACCTTC.

The J gene is TRBJ2-7, the V gene TRBV18; D is possibly TRBD2 (6 bases). Germline values: CDR1 KGHSH, CDR2 LQKENI. V shed 6 bases and J shed 4 bases, with 10 bases lying between them. This CDR3 contains 12 residues. The CDR3 bases are TGTGCCAGCTCGGCTGGGGGGTACGAGCAGTACTTC. Its translation: CASSAGGYEQYF.

The rearrangement uses TRBV2 and TRBJ1-1, with D possibly TRBD1 on 6 matching bases. V shed 2 bases and J shed 7 bases, with 11 bases lying between them. Germline V gene sequence: CDR1 SNHLY, CDR2 FYNNEI. The CDR3 loop spans 13 amino acids. CDR3 bases: TGTGCCAGCAGTGAATTGAGGGACAATGAAGCTTTCTTT. This encodes CASSELRDNEAFF.

V gene TRBV28 combines with J gene TRBJ2-3; TRBD1 agrees at 10 bases. With V trimmed by 3 bases and J by 3 bases, 6 bases remained unmatched. The CDR3 is made up of 16 amino acids. Germline assignment: CDR1 MDHEN and CDR2 SYDVKM. CDR3 amino acids: CASSFPRDRGTDTQYF. The CDR3 coding sequence is TGTGCCAGCAGTTTCCCTCGGGACAGGGGAACAGATACGCAGTATTTT. The full variable domain, rest sourced from reference TRBV28 and TRBJ2-3, is DVKVTQSSRYLVKRTGEKVFLECVQDMDHENMFWYRQDPGLGLRLIYFSYDVKMKEKGDIPEGYSVSREKKERFSLILESASTNQTSMYLCASSFPRDRGTDTQYFGPGTRLTVL.

V and J are TRBV5-4 and TRBJ2-5; TRBD2 agrees at 8 bases. The trim removed 4 bases at V and 1 base at J, leaving 6 bases unmatched. The V gene's germline CDR1 is SGHNT and CDR2 YYREEE (reference sequence). This CDR3 is 15 amino acids long. The CDR3 loop reads CASSQDGRAQETQYF. The CDR3 region has the DNA TGTGCCAGCAGCCAGGACGGGAGGGCCCAAGAGACCCAGTACTTC.

The J gene is TRBJ2-5, the V gene TRBV4-2, with 11 bases lining up with TRBD2. V shed 3 bases, J shed 5 bases, and the junction held 8 bases outside the gene matches. The germline V gene encodes CDR1 LGHNA and CDR2 YNFKEQ. The length of the CDR3 is 16 residues. The CDR3 sequence is CASSQRLAGGWETQYF. The CDR3 coding sequence is TGTGCCAGCAGCCAGCGATTAGCGGGAGGGTGGGAGACCCAGTACTTC.